This T cell receptor beta chain was recorded in a study of a mutant IDH1 vaccine in newly diagnosed glioma. The wider study: The study started vaccination 4-6 weeks after radiotherapy alone, or with temozolomide cycles. Before enrollment, patients got radiotherapy alone, temozolomide alone, or mostly the combination.

Indicated time point: week 11, during vaccination. All doses held 300 ug of mutant IDH1 20-mer peptide, with topical imiquimod. The CDR3 length is 14 residues. Trimming left V 4 bases short and J 5 bases short, with 10 bases between. CDR1 and CDR2 from the germline V gene are SGHRS and YFSETQ. Note on this clone: The antigen is undetermined.

The table came from immunoSEQ multiplex PCR; TCRdb's copy has only in-frame clones and leaves some out. The table includes tens of thousands of clones, over 85% detected once. The chain couples TRBV5-1 to TRBJ1-6; the D gene is possibly TRBD1 (5 bases). The TCR was taken from a woman aged 40 to 50 with glioma. The material sequenced was PBMCs, taken from a glioma patient whose treatment included an IDH1 peptide vaccine. DNA for the CDR3: TGCGCCAGCAGCCCAGTGGGGGATAATTCACCCCTCCACTTT. Translating it yields CASSPVGDNSPLHF.